The 20 T cell receptor beta chains below were found in one sample sequenced in a study of blood T cell repertoires in COVID-19. The protocol was immunoSEQ multiplex PCR, while the TCRdb copy is restricted to in-frame clones and leaves out a portion. The repertoire holds more than 200,000 clones, with around 87% as singletons. The sequencing input was peripheral blood. The origin of the receptors is a woman aged 55 to 70 with COVID-19, enrolled during active disease.

DNA for the CDR3: TGTGCCAGCAGCTTAGGGTCGGGGGTGCAGTTCTTC. It translates to CASSLGSGVQFF. The rearrangement joins TRBV7-9 to TRBJ2-1, with D perhaps TRBD2 (6 bases). Germline assignment: CDR1 SEHNR and CDR2 FQNEAQ (reference sequence). V shed 1 base and J shed 12 bases, with 10 bases lying between them. The CDR3 covers 12 residues.

The rearrangement joins TRBV6-5 to TRBJ2-2; 8 bases are a match to TRBD2. V lost 0 bases, J lost 3 bases, and 3 bases stayed unmatched. CDR1 and CDR2 (germline): MNHEY, SVGAGI. The CDR3 runs to 16 residues. The CDR3 bases are TGTGCCAGCAGTTACTCCCCGGGAGGGTACACCGGGGAGCTGTTTTTT. Translating gives CASSYSPGGYTGELFF.

The chain is built from TRBV6-5 and TRBJ2-5; 8 bases align to TRBD1. Germline lookup yields CDR1 MNHEY and CDR2 SVGAGI. V lost 5 bases to trimming and J lost 4 bases; unmatched junction nucleotides: 6. This CDR3 comprises 14 residues. The DNA for the CDR3 is TGTGCCAGCAGTCGCAAAACAGGGGGAGAGACCCAGTACTTC. Its translation: CASSRKTGGETQYF.

This clone is a singleton in its sample. The chain joins TRBV7-8 to TRBJ1-2; no firm D call. The CDR3 runs 13 residues. Germline assignment: CDR1 SGHVS and CDR2 FQNEAQ. Trimming removed 2 bases at V and 2 bases at J, with 6 bases between. The CDR3 DNA reads TGTGCCAGCAGCTTAATGAGGAACTATGGCTACACCTTC. The encoded protein is CASSLMRNYGYTF.

The rearrangement links TRBV6-5 to TRBJ2-7, with TRBD2 matching 13 bases. Germline CDR1 reads MNHEY; CDR2 reads SVGAGI. Trimming took 10 bases from V and 7 from J; bases not matched to a gene: 10. The length of the CDR3 is 14 residues. CDR3: CAIDRTSGSSEQYF. As DNA, the CDR3 is TGTGCCATCGATAGGACTAGCGGGAGTAGTGAGCAGTACTTC.

This clone appeared once. A much larger clone differs from this one at a single base, so this may be a read error. This CDR3 is also generated by other DNA sequences in the sample. The chain recombines TRBV6-5 with TRBJ2-2, with TRBD2 matching 10 bases. Germline V gene sequence: CDR1 MNHEY, CDR2 SVGAGI. This CDR3 is built from 14 residues. DNA of the CDR3: TGTGCCAGTCACCTAGCGGGAGACACCGGAGAGCTGTTTTTT. Translating it yields CASHLAGDTGELFF.

The chain has TRBV5-1 and TRBJ2-5; D is possibly TRBD1 (6 bases). Trimming pared 2 bases from V and 7 bases from J, leaving 15 bases between. This CDR3 contains 14 residues. Germline V gene lookup returns CDR1 SGHRS and CDR2 YFSETQ. In nucleotides, the CDR3 is TGCGCCAGCAGCTTTCCAGGGGAGCCCGGGACCCAGTACTTC. Residues: CASSFPGEPGTQYF.

V is TRBV19 and J is TRBJ2-3; TRBD2 is a possible D gene (6 bases). Between the trimmed V and J ends, which lost 1 base and 3 bases, there was a span of 14 bases. From germline, CDR1 is LNHDA and CDR2 SQIVND (reference sequence). This CDR3 is built from 16 residues. This chain's CDR3 is CASSIGGGVKTDTQYF. CDR3 nucleotides: TGTGCCAGTAGTATAGGGGGAGGTGTCAAGACAGATACGCAGTATTTT.

The V call is TRBV5-4, the J call TRBJ2-7, with D tentatively TRBD1 (6 bases). The CDR3 contains 12 residues. Looked up from germline, CDR1 is SGHNT and CDR2 is YYREEE (reference sequence). The V gene lost 3 bases and the J gene lost 4 bases, with 8 bases spanning the gap. The CDR3 loop is CASSSQGYEQYF. The CDR3 nucleotides read TGTGCCAGCAGCTCACAGGGTTACGAGCAGTACTTC.

The V call is TRBV19, the J call TRBJ1-1; tentatively, D is TRBD1 (6 bases). The CDR3 has 14 residues. Germline CDR1 LNHDA, CDR2 SQIVND (reference sequence). V was trimmed by 4 bases and J by 4 bases, leaving 13 bases between them. The DNA for the CDR3 is TGTGCCAGTAGTACCTCAGGGGCTGTCACTGAAGCTTTCTTT. Translated: CASSTSGAVTEAFF.

This clone was seen a single time. The J gene is TRBJ2-3, the V gene TRBV5-5; 9 nucleotides match TRBD2. The germline V gene encodes CDR1 SGHKS and CDR2 YYEKEE (reference sequence). J gave up 5 bases and V 4 bases, and 11 bases lay outside the gene matches. This CDR3 is built from 16 residues. CDR3 sequence (DNA): TGTGCCAGCAGCCTGTGGGTTAGCGGGAGAGGAGATACGCAGTATTTT. This codes for CASSLWVSGRGDTQYF.

The genes are TRBV6-5 and TRBJ2-1; a possible D gene is TRBD2 (5 bases). Germline lookup yields CDR1 MNHEY and CDR2 SVGAGI. Between the trimmed V and J ends, which lost 8 bases and 7 bases, there was a span of 15 bases. CDR3 length: 13 amino acids. CDR3 nucleotides: TGTGCCAGCTTGCGGGCCCCGGAGAATGAGCAGTTCTTC. Translating it yields CASLRAPENEQFF.

This chain connects TRBV6-2 or TRBV6-3 to TRBJ2-6; 8 bases match TRBD1. CDR1 and CDR2 (germline): MNHEY, SVGEGT. V shed 5 bases and J 0 bases; nucleotides not matched to a gene: 6. The CDR3 consists of 17 residues. The CDR3 is CASSARTGNSGANVLTF. The CDR3 DNA reads TGTGCCAGCAGTGCTCGGACAGGGAACTCTGGGGCCAACGTCCTGACTTTC.

This chain uses TRBV5-1 with TRBJ2-1, with 7 bases fitting TRBD2. Germline CDR1 is SGHRS and CDR2 is YFSETQ. Trimming at V came to 4 bases and at J to 3 bases, leaving 4 bases not matched to a gene. This CDR3 has 14 residues. The CDR3 DNA follows: TGCGCCAGCAGCAGAGCGGGATTCTACAATGAGCAGTTCTTC. It translates to CASSRAGFYNEQFF.

The rearrangement uses TRBV9 and TRBJ2-3; 14 bases align to TRBD2. This CDR3 spans 19 amino acids. With V trimmed by 6 bases and J by 0 bases, 12 bases remained unmatched. Looked up from germline, CDR1 is SGDLS and CDR2 is YYNGEE. In DNA, the CDR3 is TGTGCCAGCACCCAGCGGGGACTAGCGGGAGTGGGGAGCACAGATACGCAGTATTTT. This gives the protein CASTQRGLAGVGSTDTQYF.

The chain carries TRBV30 and TRBJ2-3; 9 bases agree with TRBD2. Trimming at V came to 1 base and at J to 2 bases, leaving 7 bases not matched to a gene. CDR1 is GTSNPN, CDR2 SVGIG, per germline (reference sequence). The CDR3 totals 16 residues. The DNA for the CDR3 is TGTGCCTGGAGTGACGGCACTAGCGGGTTCACAGATACGCAGTATTTT. Translating it yields CAWSDGTSGFTDTQYF. Drawing the rest from reference TRBV30 and TRBJ2-3, the complete variable domain is SQTIHQWPATLVQPVGSPLSLECTVEGTSNPNLYWYRQAAGRGLQLLFYSVGIGQISSEVPQNLSASRPQDRQFILSSKKLLLSDSGFYLCAWSDGTSGFTDTQYFGPGTRLTVL.

This chain links TRBV24-1 with TRBJ2-5; 7 bases match TRBD1. V shed 7 bases and J 4 bases; nucleotides not matched to a gene: 5. The CDR3 totals 13 residues. Germline V lookup: CDR1 KGHDR, CDR2 SFDVKD. CDR3 protein: CATSPTGLETQYF. CDR3 coding DNA: TGTGCCACCAGCCCGACAGGGTTAGAGACCCAGTACTTC.

This clone has just one count. V usage is TRBV7-9 and J usage is TRBJ2-3; 9 bases line up with TRBD2. Trimming removed 8 bases from V and 6 bases from J; junction bases left unmatched: 15. In germline, CDR1 is SEHNR, CDR2 FQNEAQ (reference sequence). CDR3 length equals 16 residues. The CDR3 protein is CASPAVDSGSVDTQYF. For the CDR3, the DNA is TGTGCCAGCCCTGCTGTGGATAGCGGGAGTGTTGATACGCAGTATTTT. Full variable domain (outside the CDR3, taken from reference TRBV7-9 and TRBJ2-3): DTGVSQNPRHKITKRGQNVTFRCDPISEHNRLYWYRQTLGQGPEFLTYFQNEAQLEKSRLLSDRFSAERPKGSFSTLEIQRTEQGDSAMYLCASPAVDSGSVDTQYFGPGTRLTVL.

The chain employs TRBV5-1 and TRBJ1-1; 7 positions match TRBD1. The germline CDR1 and CDR2 sequences are SGHRS and YFSETQ. The CDR3 consists of 13 residues. With V trimmed by 6 bases and J by 3 bases, 5 bases remained unmatched. This chain's CDR3 is CASNDRADTEAFF. CDR3 in DNA: TGCGCCAGCAATGACAGGGCGGACACTGAAGCTTTCTTT.

This chain connects TRBV28 to TRBJ2-5, with D maybe TRBD1 (6 bases). Germline CDR1 and CDR2: MDHEN and SYDVKM. V was trimmed by 2 bases and J by 5 bases, leaving 15 bases between them. This CDR3 comprises 15 residues. The CDR3 loop reads CASSLDRQGMETQYF. CDR3 nucleotide sequence: TGTGCCAGCAGTTTAGATAGGCAGGGGATGGAGACCCAGTACTTC.